The 29 T cell receptor beta chains given below trace back to one sample, sequenced in a study of T cell repertoires in cytomegalovirus infection. TCRdb reprocessed the reads with MiXCR, giving one entry per CDR3 protein. The sample lists about 740,000 distinct CDR3 sequences, less than 40% occurring once. The sample taken for sequencing was PBMCs. The receptor set was obtained from a human donor in good health (CMV status not recorded). Some clones in this sample may be carry-over from other donors' samples.

The CDR3 bases are TGTGCCAGCAGATACTCAGGGGGCACTAATGAAAAACTGTTTTTT. Translated: CASRYSGGTNEKLFF. J is TRBJ1-4 and V is TRBV27; 8 bases fit TRBD1. Looked up from germline, CDR1 is MNHEY and CDR2 is SMNVEV (reference sequence). After removal of 6 bases from V and 2 bases from J, the junction contained 5 bases not matched to a gene. The CDR3 totals 15 residues.

The chain links TRBV10-3 to TRBJ1-1; D is ambiguous. The germline V gene has CDR1 ENHRY and CDR2 SYGVKD. V was cut by 7 bases and J by 3 bases, with 12 bases left in between. The CDR3 covers 13 residues. The CDR3 DNA reads TGTGCCATCAAGGGCAGGACCTACACTGAAGCTTTCTTT. The encoded protein is CAIKGRTYTEAFF.

This chain joins TRBV10-2 and TRBJ1-5; D call uncertain. The germline V gene encodes CDR1 WSHSY and CDR2 SAAADI. The CDR3 extends over 12 amino acids. V was shortened by 2 bases and J by 7 bases, with 6 bases between the two germline ends. CDR3 region: CASSERKQPQHF. As DNA, the CDR3 is TGCGCCAGCAGTGAGAGAAAGCAGCCCCAGCATTTT.

The table lists this clonotype with a few counts. The genes are TRBV28 and TRBJ1-6, with 7 bases that match TRBD1. Per germline, CDR1 MDHEN and CDR2 SYDVKM. The CDR3 length is 11 residues. Losses at the gene ends were 7 bases for V and 14 bases for J; bases not matched to a gene: 5. For the CDR3, the DNA is TGTGCCAGCAATCGGCAGGGGGCCCTCCACTTT. Translating gives CASNRQGALHF. Filled out from reference TRBV28 and TRBJ1-6, the complete variable domain reads DVKVTQSSRYLVKRTGEKVFLECVQDMDHENMFWYRQDPGLGLRLIYFSYDVKMKEKGDIPEGYSVSREKKERFSLILESASTNQTSMYLCASNRQGALHFGNGTRLTVT.

The V gene is TRBV4-2, the J gene TRBJ2-3; D is unresolved. The germline V and J ends were trimmed by 0 bases and 4 bases, with 8 bases remaining between them. The CDR3 is made up of 14 amino acids. Per the germline V gene, CDR1 is LGHNA and CDR2 is YNFKEQ. The CDR3 DNA reads as TGTGCCAGCAGCCAAGATGGATGGCCAGATACGCAGTATTTT. Residues: CASSQDGWPDTQYF.

J is TRBJ2-3 and V is TRBV28, with a tentative D call TRBD1 (7 bases). V lost 7 bases to trimming and J lost 10 bases, with 15 bases between them. CDR1 is MDHEN and CDR2 is SYDVKM in the germline V gene. The CDR3 consists of 12 residues. In nucleotides, the CDR3 is TGTGCCAGCACCCCAGGGGGGTGGGCGCAGTATTTT. This codes for CASTPGGWAQYF.

The chain has TRBV7-6 and TRBJ2-5; D gene uncertain. V lost 5 bases, J lost 10 bases, and 26 bases lay in between. CDR1 and CDR2 (germline): SGHVS, FNYEAQ. The CDR3 runs to 16 residues. CDR3 sequence (DNA): TGTGCCAGCAGCCTAAGTCGGATCGCCGGGCCCTACGTCCAGTACTTC. Protein: CASSLSRIAGPYVQYF.

This clonotype showed up just once. The chain joins TRBV3-1 to TRBJ2-1; D unresolved. The CDR3 covers 17 residues. Germline lookup yields CDR1 LGHDT and CDR2 YNNKEL (reference sequence). Trimming took 3 bases from V and 8 from J, leaving 23 bases between them. CDR3 region: CASSQVVLPRPIDEQFF. The CDR3 bases are TGTGCCAGCAGCCAGGTGGTGTTGCCTAGACCTATCGATGAGCAGTTCTTC.

The chain uses TRBV6-8 and TRBJ2-3; 9 bases align to TRBD2. V lost 5 bases and J lost 2; bases outside the gene matches: 5. CDR3 size: 15 residues. Germline loops: CDR1 MNHGY, CDR2 SAAAGT. In DNA, the CDR3 is TGTGCCAGCAGTGGACAGCGGGGGGCCACAGATACGCAGTATTTT. This gives the protein CASSGQRGATDTQYF.

This sequence joins TRBV6-5 and TRBJ2-7; 7 bases align to TRBD2. Looked up from germline, CDR1 is MNHEY and CDR2 is SVGAGI. The CDR3 has 14 residues. The V gene end was trimmed by 6 bases and the J gene end by 4 bases; junction bases not matched to a gene: 9. The CDR3 DNA reads as TGTGCCAGCAGGACACTAGCGAGTGATTACGAGCAGTACTTC. It codes for CASRTLASDYEQYF.

About this clonotype itself: A single base separates this from a much larger clone, so it may be a read error. The chain carries TRBV7-4 and TRBJ2-1, with 11 bases aligning to TRBD1. The germline V gene encodes CDR1 SGHVT and CDR2 SQSDAQ. The V and J ends lost 0 bases and 13 bases, in that order; junction bases with no gene match: 8. This CDR3 is 15 amino acids long. The CDR3 protein is CASSLAGTGGNDQFF. For the CDR3, the DNA is TGTGCCAGCAGCTTAGCAGGGACAGGGGGAAACGACCAGTTCTTC.

This clonotype was counted only a few times. The chain links TRBV25-1 to TRBJ2-1; TRBD2 matches 8 bases. Germline CDR1 reads MGHDK; CDR2 reads SYGVNS. The CDR3 sequence is 17 residues long. V lost 2 bases to trimming and J lost 2 bases; unmatched junction nucleotides: 8. The CDR3 region has the DNA TGTGCCAGCAGTGAAGCGGGGGGCGCTTTCCCCTACAATGAGCAGTTCTTC. Its translation is CASSEAGGAFPYNEQFF.

This clonotype was recorded a few times. The V call is TRBV28, the J call TRBJ2-3; D unclear. V was shortened by 7 bases and J by 0 bases, with 5 bases between the two germline ends. The CDR3 covers 12 residues. Germline V gene data show CDR1 as MDHEN and CDR2 as SYDVKM. The CDR3 region is CASKSSTDTQYF. The CDR3 DNA follows: TGTGCCAGCAAATCGAGCACAGATACGCAGTATTTT.

Here the CDR3 reads CSVEIPTGEETQYF. In DNA, the CDR3 is TGCAGCGTTGAGATCCCGACAGGGGAAGAGACCCAGTACTTC. The chain links TRBV29-1 to TRBJ2-5; 8 nucleotides line up with TRBD1. J lost 3 bases, V lost 3 bases, and 6 bases had no gene match. There are 14 residues in the CDR3. Germline CDR1 and CDR2: SQVTM and ANQGSEA. The complete variable domain, with remaining parts taken from reference TRBV29-1 and TRBJ2-5, reads SAVISQKPSRDICQRGTSLTIQCQVDSQVTMMFWYRQQPGQSLTLIATANQGSEATYESGFVIDKFPISRPNLTFSTLTVSNMSPEDSSIYLCSVEIPTGEETQYFGPGTRLLVL.

This clonotype was recorded at least ten times. This chain links TRBV7-2 with TRBJ2-7; possibly TRBD2 for D (6 bases). V gave up 4 bases and J gave up 5 bases, with 18 bases separating them. Per the germline V gene, CDR1 is SGHTA and CDR2 is FQGNSA. The CDR3 sequence is 15 residues long. CDR3 protein: CASSSLTSNKDEQYF. The CDR3 bases are TGTGCCAGCAGCTCCCTGACTAGTAATAAAGACGAGCAGTACTTC.

The chain couples TRBV19 to TRBJ1-2, with a weak D call TRBD1 (5 bases). Between the trimmed V and J ends, which lost 10 bases and 4 bases, there was a span of 19 bases. The CDR3 contains 14 residues. Per the germline V gene, CDR1 is LNHDA and CDR2 is SQIVND (reference sequence). CDR3 residues: CATKGGGARYGYTF. CDR3 DNA: TGTGCCACCAAAGGTGGGGGAGCACGCTATGGCTACACCTTC.

V is TRBV7-6 and J is TRBJ2-5, with D maybe TRBD2 (5 bases). Deletions cut 5 bases from V and 4 bases from J, with 14 bases between. CDR3 length equals 14 residues. Per the germline V gene, CDR1 is SGHVS and CDR2 is FNYEAQ. The CDR3 bases are TGTGCCAGCAGCGCCCCGGGGAGCGGAGAGACCCAGTACTTC. Translation: CASSAPGSGETQYF. Together with reference TRBV7-6 and TRBJ2-5, the CDR3 gives the full variable domain: GAGVSQSPRYKVTKRGQDVALRCDPISGHVSLYWYRQALGQGPEFLTYFNYEAQQDKSGLPNDRFSAERPEGSISTLTIQRTEQRDSAMYRCASSAPGSGETQYFGPGTRLLVL.

A word on this clonotype: A much bigger clone sits one base away, suggesting this may be a read error. This chain connects TRBV19 to TRBJ2-1; either TRBD1 or TRBD2 may fit D (6 bases each). The germline CDR1 and CDR2 sequences are LNHDA and SQIVND (reference sequence). The ends were cut back, 7 bases at V and 2 bases at J, with 33 bases in the middle. The CDR3 is 21 residues long. In nucleotides, the CDR3 is TGTGCCAGTACTCCATTCCGTACAGGGAATAGCGGAGCGAGAACCTACAATGAGCAGTTCTTC. Its protein is CASTPFRTGNSGARTYNEQFF.

The V gene is TRBV10-3, the J gene TRBJ2-1; the match to TRBD2 covers 9 bases. The CDR3 consists of 20 residues. Germline CDR1 and CDR2: ENHRY and SYGVKD. Trimming took 0 bases from V and 3 from J; bases not matched to a gene: 15. The CDR3, as DNA: TGTGCCATCAGTGAGTCCTCTTTGGGTAGCGGGAGAGATCGCTACAATGAGCAGTTCTTC. Translated: CAISESSLGSGRDRYNEQFF.

The chain couples TRBV25-1 to TRBJ1-1; 9 bases match TRBD1. Germline CDR1 reads MGHDK; CDR2 reads SYGVNS. The V segment lost 1 base and the J segment 4 bases; nucleotides outside the gene matches: 10. The CDR3 has 17 residues. CDR3 coding DNA: TGTGCCAGCAGTGAATGGGGACAGGGACTCCCGGGCACTGAAGCTTTCTTT. Its translation: CASSEWGQGLPGTEAFF.

This clonotype has just a few counts. This sequence joins TRBV14 and TRBJ1-3, with 7 bases aligning to TRBD1. The CDR3 is made up of 14 amino acids. Germline lookup yields CDR1 SGHDN and CDR2 FVKESK. The J segment lost 4 bases and the V segment lost 4 bases, leaving 4 bases of the junction unmatched. Here the CDR3 DNA reads TGTGCCAGCAGCCCGACAGGGCTCGGAAACACCATATATTTT. It specifies CASSPTGLGNTIYF.

This clonotype was picked up a small number of times. This sequence joins TRBV11-2 and TRBJ1-1; D ambiguous. V shed 5 bases and J shed 1 base, with 8 bases lying between them. The CDR3 has 13 amino acids. Per the germline V gene, CDR1 is SGHAT and CDR2 is FQNNGV. The CDR3 protein is CASSRIQNTEAFF. In DNA form, the CDR3 reads TGTGCCAGCAGCCGAATCCAGAACACTGAAGCTTTCTTT.

CDR3 DNA sequence: TGTGCCTGGAGTGAGAAGTCGGTAGCGGGGGGAGGGGAGCAGTTCTTC. The encoded protein is CAWSEKSVAGGGEQFF. The genes are TRBV30 and TRBJ2-1, with 10 positions matching TRBD2. The ends lost 1 base at V and 10 bases at J; junction bases unmatched: 13. The germline gives CDR1 GTSNPN, CDR2 SVGIG (reference sequence). The CDR3 sequence is 16 residues long.

This clonotype was recorded many times. The V call is TRBV28, the J call TRBJ2-1, with TRBD2 matching over 8 bases. J was trimmed by 7 bases and V by 3 bases; bases with no gene match: 11. Germline V gene sequence: CDR1 MDHEN, CDR2 SYDVKM. The CDR3 extends over 16 amino acids. The CDR3 loop reads CASSFGTSGTGNEQFF. In nucleotides, the CDR3 is TGTGCCAGCAGTTTCGGAACTAGCGGAACGGGAAATGAGCAGTTCTTC. Together with reference TRBV28 and TRBJ2-1, the CDR3 gives the full variable domain: DVKVTQSSRYLVKRTGEKVFLECVQDMDHENMFWYRQDPGLGLRLIYFSYDVKMKEKGDIPEGYSVSREKKERFSLILESASTNQTSMYLCASSFGTSGTGNEQFFGPGTRLTVL.

V usage is TRBV15 and J usage is TRBJ2-5; no reliable D call. V lost 3 bases, J lost 2 bases, and 4 bases lay in between. The CDR3 has 12 amino acids. Germline CDR1 reads LNHNV; CDR2 reads YYDKDF (reference sequence). CDR3 sequence: CATSSFQETQYF. The DNA of the CDR3 is TGTGCCACCAGCAGTTTTCAAGAGACCCAGTACTTC.

This sequence joins TRBV7-2 and TRBJ1-2, with D uncertain. The germline gives CDR1 SGHTA, CDR2 FQGNSA. V lost 9 bases and J lost 6, with 17 bases in between. This CDR3 has 13 amino acids. In nucleotides, the CDR3 is TGTGCCAGAAGCCCAGTTGGAATCCATGGCTACACCTTC. Protein product: CARSPVGIHGYTF.

V usage is TRBV5-4 and J usage is TRBJ2-2, with D possibly being TRBD1 or TRBD2 (5 bases each). Germline CDR1 and CDR2: SGHNT and YYREEE (reference sequence). The CDR3 is made up of 15 amino acids. Trimming removed 4 bases at V and 0 bases at J, with 10 bases between. The CDR3 region is CASSTGTSNTGELFF. Here the CDR3 DNA reads TGTGCCAGCAGCACCGGGACCTCGAACACCGGGGAGCTGTTTTTT.

This chain connects TRBV6-1 to TRBJ2-7; tentative D call: TRBD2 (5 bases). With 5 bases removed from V and 0 bases from J, the gap between germline ends came to 17 bases. The CDR3 covers 16 residues. Germline values: CDR1 MNHNS, CDR2 SASEGT. The DNA of the CDR3 is TGTGCCAGCAGTTCGGGGTTTAGTGAGAGCTCCTACGAGCAGTACTTC. Residues: CASSSGFSESSYEQYF.

This clonotype was detected a few times. J is TRBJ1-2 and V is TRBV27; perhaps TRBD1 as D (6 bases). Germline values: CDR1 MNHEY, CDR2 SMNVEV (reference sequence). Trimming pared 5 bases from V and 2 bases from J, leaving 9 bases between. The length of the CDR3 is 13 residues. CDR3 residues: CASSGQSNYGYTF. Here the CDR3 DNA reads TGTGCCAGCAGTGGACAGTCGAACTATGGCTACACCTTC.